This is a list of T cell receptor beta chains from one sample in a study of shared clonotypes between healthy human individuals. Method: immunoSEQ multiplex PCR; TCRdb's copy keeps in-frame clones and lacks some. Of 2 million to 2.5 million clones listed, roughly 95% are singletons. The sample taken for sequencing was naive CD4+ T cells sorted from blood. Every receptor here comes from a man between 18 and 29 years old in good health. The CDR3 runs from the conserved cysteine through the conserved F or W. A D gene is named only where the DNA matches it firmly. Clone size is given for some rows only: seen once, a few or many times, or a class if the clone is expanded.

clone size,V gene,CDR3 length,D gene,J gene,CDR3 DNA,CDR3 protein
NA,TRBV6-6,15,NA,TRBJ1-3,TGTGCCAGCAGTCGTCCCGGGACCAGCGGAAACACCATATATTTT,CASSRPGTSGNTIYF
NA,TRBV5-6,17,NA,TRBJ1-1,TGTGCCAGCAGCTTGGACGGGTCCAGCGTAAGACGGACTGAAGCTTTCTTT,CASSLDGSSVRRTEAFF
NA,TRBV7-2,13,NA,TRBJ1-1,TGTGCCAGCAGCTCGACACCGAACACTGAAGCTTTCTTT,CASSSTPNTEAFF
NA,TRBV11-2,16,NA,TRBJ2-5,TGTGCCAGCAGCCCCGGGGTAGCTCGAATATACGAGACCCAGTACTTC,CASSPGVARIYETQYF
once,TRBV2,16,NA,TRBJ2-1,TGTGCCAGCAGCCTACCCGGGACCCAAAGGTCGGGTGAGCAGTTCTTC,CASSLPGTQRSGEQFF
NA,TRBV2,15,NA,TRBJ2-2,TGTGCCAGTGGATACAGGACGGCGAACACCGGGGAGCTGTTTTTT,CASGYRTANTGELFF
NA,TRBV9,16,NA,TRBJ2-2,TGTGCCAGCAGCAAGAGGGACGAGGTTATAGCCGGGGAGCTGTTTTTT,CASSKRDEVIAGELFF
once,TRBV5-1,15,TRBD1,TRBJ1-1,TGCGCCAGCAGCTTCGGACAGGGACAGAACACTGAAGCTTTCTTT,CASSFGQGQNTEAFF
NA,TRBV6-6,16,NA,TRBJ1-3,TGTGCCAGCAGTTACTTTATGGAGAGCTCTGGAAACACCATATATTTT,CASSYFMESSGNTIYF
NA,TRBV10-3,11,NA,TRBJ2-7,TGTGCAGACAGCGCAGATGGCGAGCAGTACTTC,CADSADGEQYF
NA,TRBV7-2,15,NA,TRBJ1-2,TGTGCCAGCAGCTTATGGGTCGACAGCCGCTATGGCTACACCTTC,CASSLWVDSRYGYTF
NA,TRBV5-1,14,NA,TRBJ2-5,TGCGCCAGCAGCTTGTCATGGGTTTCAGAGACCCAGTACTTC,CASSLSWVSETQYF
NA,TRBV19,13,NA,TRBJ1-4,TGTGCCAGTAACAACGGAACCTATGAAAAACTGTTTTTT,CASNNGTYEKLFF
NA,TRBV28,14,TRBD2,TRBJ2-7,TGTGCCACCACCTCAGCGGGAGGTTTCTACGAGCAGTACTTC,CATTSAGGFYEQYF
NA,TRBV6-5,12,NA,TRBJ2-3,TGTGCCAGCAGCAGGAAGGCAGATACGCAGTATTTT,CASSRKADTQYF
NA,TRBV7-2,13,TRBD2,TRBJ2-5,TGTGCCAGCAGCCAAGGCGGGGGAGAGACCCAGTACTTC,CASSQGGGETQYF
NA,TRBV7-9,15,NA,TRBJ1-6,TGTGCCAGCAGCTTGACCAGGGCCTATAATTCACCCCTCCACTTT,CASSLTRAYNSPLHF
NA,TRBV5-6,16,TRBD1,TRBJ1-6,TGTGCCAGCAGCGCCCTACTCGACAGGGAAGGTTCACCCCTCCACTTT,CASSALLDREGSPLHF
NA,TRBV7-6,13,NA,TRBJ2-3,TGTGCCAGCAGCTTTGTAGACACAGATACGCAGTATTTT,CASSFVDTDTQYF
NA,TRBV25-1,14,TRBD1,TRBJ1-2,TGTGCCAGCAGTGAATGGGACAGATACTATGGCTACACCTTC,CASSEWDRYYGYTF
NA,TRBV11-3,15,TRBD1,TRBJ2-3,TGTGCCAGCAGCTCCCGGGACAGGGGGACAGATACGCAGTATTTT,CASSSRDRGTDTQYF
NA,TRBV18,16,NA,TRBJ1-2,TGTGCCAGCTCACTTACCCTTGCGGACCCGCGGATGGGCTACACCTTC,CASSLTLADPRMGYTF
NA,TRBV4-3,14,NA,TRBJ2-7,TGCGCCAGCAGCCAAGAAGGGTATCTGAGCGAGCAGTACTTC,CASSQEGYLSEQYF
NA,TRBV6-5,14,TRBD1,TRBJ1-5,TGTGCCAGCAGTAGAGGGACAGGGGATCAGCCCCAGCATTTT,CASSRGTGDQPQHF
NA,TRBV11-2,14,NA,TRBJ2-5,TGTGCCAGCAGCTTAGGGCGCCAGAGGGAGACCCAGTACTTC,CASSLGRQRETQYF
NA,TRBV6-5,13,NA,TRBJ2-5,TGTGCCAGCAGTACAGGACATGCAGGGACCCAGTACTTC,CASSTGHAGTQYF
few,TRBV30,14,NA,TRBJ1-1,TGTGCCTGGAGTGTAATGACGGCGGGCACTGAAGCTTTCTTT,CAWSVMTAGTEAFF
NA,TRBV2,13,NA,TRBJ2-2,TGTGCCAACAAAAAAGGGGGCACCGGGGAGCTGTTTTTT,CANKKGGTGELFF
NA,TRBV4-1,17,NA,TRBJ2-1,TGCGCCAGCAGCCAAGTTGGGCCCCGTGGGGGCGATTATGAGCAGTTCTTC,CASSQVGPRGGDYEQFF
once,TRBV5-1,17,TRBD1,TRBJ1-1,TGCGCCAGCAGCTCTGGAGGGACAGGGGGCACGATCGCTGAAGCTTTCTTT,CASSSGGTGGTIAEAFF
NA,TRBV29-1,13,TRBD1,TRBJ2-7,TGCAGCGCTGTGACAGGGGGCACCTACGAGCAGTACTTC,CSAVTGGTYEQYF
NA,TRBV4-1,15,TRBD1,TRBJ1-2,TGCGCCAGCAGCCAAGACGGGACAGGCAGATATGGCTACACCTTC,CASSQDGTGRYGYTF
NA,TRBV14,11,NA,TRBJ2-3,TGTGCCAGCAGCCATCGACATACGCAGTATTTT,CASSHRHTQYF
NA,TRBV29-1,13,TRBD2,TRBJ2-7,TGCAGCGTGTTAGCGGGAGGATCTTACGAGCAGTACTTC,CSVLAGGSYEQYF
NA,TRBV7-9,16,NA,TRBJ2-3,TGTGCCAGCAGCTTCCGGGCGGCCCTAGGAACAGATACGCAGTATTTT,CASSFRAALGTDTQYF
NA,TRBV28,17,NA,TRBJ1-2,TGTGCCAGCAGTTTACAGGGTCCTAACAAAATGGTCTATGGCTACACCTTC,CASSLQGPNKMVYGYTF
NA,TRBV10-1,12,NA,TRBJ1-4,TGCGCCAGCAGTGAGTCGAAGGGAAAACTGTTTTTT,CASSESKGKLFF
NA,TRBV28,18,TRBD1,TRBJ1-3,TGTGCCAGCAGTCCTCGACAGGGGAAGGGTTCACCAGGAAACACCATATATTTT,CASSPRQGKGSPGNTIYF
NA,TRBV9,15,TRBD1,TRBJ2-3,TGTGCCAGCAGCGTCCAGGACAGGGTCACAGATACGCAGTATTTT,CASSVQDRVTDTQYF
NA,TRBV5-1,11,NA,TRBJ2-5,TGCGCCAGCACGGAACAAGAGACCCAGTACTTC,CASTEQETQYF
NA,TRBV30,12,NA,TRBJ1-5,TGTGCCTGGACCATGGGGGGACAGCCCCAGCATTTT,CAWTMGGQPQHF
NA,TRBV4-1,17,TRBD1,TRBJ2-7,TGCGCCAGCAGCCAAGGGCTTTCCGGGACAGGGGGCTACGAGCAGTACTTC,CASSQGLSGTGGYEQYF
few,TRBV30,13,TRBD1,TRBJ1-5,TGTGCCTGGAGGCAGGGGGGCAATCAGCCCCAGCATTTT,CAWRQGGNQPQHF
NA,TRBV2,18,TRBD1,TRBJ1-5,TGTGCCAGCAGCCACCGGGACAGGGGAGTAAGTAGCAATCAGCCCCAGCATTTT,CASSHRDRGVSSNQPQHF
NA,TRBV7-9,14,TRBD1,TRBJ2-7,TGTGCCAGCAGCTCGACAGGGGTACGCTACGAGCAGTACTTC,CASSSTGVRYEQYF
NA,TRBV7-9,14,NA,TRBJ1-6,TGTGCCAGCAGCCCCGGAACAGCAAATTCACCCCTCCACTTT,CASSPGTANSPLHF
NA,TRBV30,14,NA,TRBJ2-3,TGTGCCTGGGTTCTGGGGAAAACGACAGATACGCAGTATTTT,CAWVLGKTTDTQYF
once,TRBV6-1,17,NA,TRBJ1-5,TGTGCCAGCAGTGAAGCGGGGTCAGGGTATAGCAATCAGCCCCAGCATTTT,CASSEAGSGYSNQPQHF
NA,TRBV18,14,NA,TRBJ2-3,TGTGCCAGCTCACTTAACGGGCTGCCAGATACGCAGTATTTT,CASSLNGLPDTQYF
NA,TRBV11-2,18,TRBD1,TRBJ2-1,TGTGCCAGCAGCTACGGGACAGGGGCCGCCTTCGGAACTAATGAGCAGTTCTTC,CASSYGTGAAFGTNEQFF